This passage covers 10 T cell receptor beta chains from one sample sequenced in a study of blood T cell repertoires in COVID-19. Here immunoSEQ multiplex PCR was the method, and the copy in TCRdb shows in-frame clones only, minus some. Found here are about 280,000 clones, 70% to 90% of them singletons; the top ten hold 9% to 9.5%. The material sequenced was peripheral blood. The receptor set was obtained from a man aged 18 to 29 with active or convalescent COVID-19.

The rearrangement joins TRBV24-1 to TRBJ2-7; D gene unclear. Germline lookup yields CDR1 KGHDR and CDR2 SFDVKD. V lost 2 bases to trimming and J lost 2 bases, with 9 bases between them. This CDR3 spans 14 amino acids. Here the CDR3 reads CATSDSGSPYEQYF. CDR3 DNA sequence: TGTGCCACCAGTGATTCGGGTTCACCCTACGAGCAGTACTTC.

In this sample, this clone turned up a few times. The V gene is TRBV27, the J gene TRBJ1-1; no definite D call. The CDR3 covers 13 residues. V lost 5 bases, J lost 5 bases, and 12 bases lay in between. Germline CDR1 is MNHEY and CDR2 is SMNVEV (reference sequence). CDR3 coding DNA: TGTGCCAGCAGTCCGGGGAGTGGAACTGAAGCTTTCTTT. Residues: CASSPGSGTEAFF.

The gene calls are TRBV20-1 and TRBJ2-1; possibly TRBD2 for D (5 bases). Germline-derived CDR1 and CDR2 are DFQATT and SNEGSKA (reference sequence). The CDR3 spans 16 residues. Trimming removed 3 bases from V and 12 bases from J, with 27 bases in between. In DNA, the CDR3 is TGCAGTGCTAGTAGGTCCCGGGGTTCCGAGAGAGACGGGCAGTTCTTC. This translates into CSASRSRGSERDGQFF.

The genes are TRBV6-5 and TRBJ2-3; the D gene is possibly TRBD1 (6 bases). In germline, CDR1 is MNHEY, CDR2 SVGAGI. With 0 bases removed from V and 0 bases from J, the gap between germline ends came to 10 bases. This CDR3 contains 16 residues. CDR3 nucleotides: TGTGCCAGCAGTTACTCAGGGGGTCATAGCACAGATACGCAGTATTTT. This codes for CASSYSGGHSTDTQYF.

The chain uses TRBV11-3 and TRBJ2-3; 8 bases are a match to TRBD2. Germline V gives CDR1 SGHNT, CDR2 YENEEA. The CDR3 consists of 16 residues. V dropped 1 base and J dropped 4; count of bases not matched to a gene: 7. The CDR3 sequence is CASSLGLRGGPDTQYF. The CDR3 bases are TGTGCCAGCAGCTTAGGTCTCCGGGGGGGCCCAGATACGCAGTATTTT.

This chain connects TRBV19 to TRBJ2-7; D perhaps matches TRBD1 (6 bases). V was pared by 5 bases and J by 0 bases, with 8 bases between. This CDR3 has 13 amino acids. CDR1 and CDR2 (germline): LNHDA, SQIVND (reference sequence). The CDR3 is CASSPDSSYEQYF. CDR3 coding DNA: TGTGCCAGTAGTCCGGACAGCTCCTACGAGCAGTACTTC.

This chain connects TRBV5-3 to TRBJ2-7; 7 positions match TRBD2. TRBV5-3 is recorded as an ORF, its role being uncertain. J lost 5 bases, V lost 2 bases, and 7 bases had no gene match. This CDR3 is 14 amino acids long. CDR3 region: CARSFTSVANEQYF. The CDR3 DNA follows: TGTGCCAGAAGCTTCACTAGCGTAGCCAACGAGCAGTACTTC.

The gene calls are TRBV12-3 or TRBV12-4 and TRBJ2-7; D is unclear. V lost 1 base to trimming and J lost 2 bases, with 6 bases between them. The CDR3 is made up of 13 amino acids. As DNA, the CDR3 is TGTGCCAGCAGTTTAGGCAGGACCTACGAGCAGTACTTC. It yields the protein CASSLGRTYEQYF.

The V and J genes are TRBV27 and TRBJ1-2; D unresolved. V lost 5 bases and J lost 6, with 10 bases in between. The CDR3 spans 12 residues. Germline V CDR1 and CDR2: MNHEY, SMNVEV (reference sequence). In nucleotides, the CDR3 is TGTGCCAGCAGTCCCCGGGGAGATGGCTACACCTTC. It encodes CASSPRGDGYTF.

The chain links TRBV4-3 to TRBJ2-2; 7 bases are a match to TRBD1. The V gene's germline CDR1 is LGHNA and CDR2 YSLEER. V lost 1 base to trimming and J lost 3 bases; unmatched junction nucleotides: 2. The CDR3 spans 15 residues. CDR3 residues: CASSQVTGDTGELFF. The CDR3 DNA reads as TGCGCCAGCAGCCAAGTAACAGGGGACACCGGGGAGCTGTTTTTT.